This TCR beta chain was recorded in a study of radiation and T cells in renal cell carcinoma. Whole-study context: Nephrectomy followed 15 Gy stereotactic body radiation by 4 weeks. Study outcomes and limitations: From baseline, blood top tumor clonotypes peaked at 2 weeks post-radiation.

The CDR3 has 15 amino acids. The V end lost 0 bases, the J end lost 2 bases, and 11 bases lay between the germline ends. Per the germline V gene, CDR1 is SGHKS and CDR2 is YYEKEE (reference sequence). The time point was: blood 2 weeks post-SBRT. Sample treatment: 15 Gy SBRT to primary tumor, nephrectomy 4 weeks later. Blood was sampled at baseline, 2 weeks and 4 weeks after SBRT. This renal cell carcinoma was of the clear cell type. In regard to this clone: Its antigen is undetermined.

The data were produced by immunoSEQ multiplex PCR, yet TCRdb's version contains in-frame clones alone and is incomplete. The sample includes about 150,000 clones, approximately 86% of them seen just once. The receptor comes from a woman aged 45-60 years with renal cell carcinoma. The gene calls are TRBV5-5 and TRBJ1-2; D is undetermined. The material sequenced was blood, taken from a patient whose treatment included radiotherapy and nephrectomy. The CDR3 region is CASSLVLGENYGYTF. The CDR3 coding sequence is TGTGCCAGCAGCTTGGTACTCGGGGAGAACTATGGCTACACCTTC.